Following are 4 T cell receptor beta chains from one sample sequenced in a study of T cell repertoires in cytomegalovirus infection. A single record per CDR3 protein comes from TCRdb applying MiXCR to the reads. The sample has around 530,000 distinct CDR3 sequences, about 26% seen once; the top ten hold roughly an eighth. Sequencing used PBMCs. The receptors derive from a human donor in good health (CMV status not recorded). Some clones in this sample may be carry-over from other donors' samples.

CDR3 DNA sequence: TGCAGCGTTGAGACTAGCGGGCATAGCACAGATACGCAGTATTTT. Residues: CSVETSGHSTDTQYF. The V call is TRBV29-1, the J call TRBJ2-3; 10 nucleotides align to TRBD2. The germline CDR1 and CDR2 sequences are SQVTM and ANQGSEA. The junction had 3 bases not matched to a gene; V was cut back by 3 bases and J by 0 bases. The CDR3 extends over 15 amino acids.

The gene calls are TRBV27 and TRBJ1-1, with D possibly matching TRBD1 (5 bases). V was pared by 0 bases and J by 6 bases, with 11 bases between. Per germline, CDR1 MNHEY and CDR2 SMNVEV (reference sequence). CDR3 size: 14 residues. The CDR3 here is CASSLSEAGPEAFF. Here the CDR3 DNA reads TGTGCCAGCAGTTTATCGGAGGCGGGACCTGAAGCTTTCTTT.

This clonotype was counted at least ten times. The rearrangement uses TRBV7-2 and TRBJ1-5, with D possibly matching TRBD1 (6 bases). V lost 2 bases to trimming and J lost 3 bases, with 14 bases between them. The CDR3 has 16 residues. CDR1 is SGHTA and CDR2 is FQGNSA in the germline V gene. The CDR3 bases are TGTGCCAGCAGCTTATCGATCGGACAGTACAATCAGCCCCAGCATTTT. Amino acids: CASSLSIGQYNQPQHF.

This clonotype was observed many times. The chain links TRBV7-2 to TRBJ2-1, with D perhaps TRBD1 (5 bases). V shed 8 bases and J shed 2 bases, with 13 bases lying between them. Germline CDR1 reads SGHTA; CDR2 reads FQGNSA. This CDR3 contains 14 residues. Here the CDR3 reads CASGAGGPYNEQFF. In nucleotides, the CDR3 is TGTGCCAGCGGGGCCGGCGGCCCCTACAATGAGCAGTTCTTC.